This T cell receptor beta chain was recovered during a study of quantifying T cell responses using KT2 cells. As for the study in general: cDNA was made from DNase-treated RNA using alpha and beta constant primers. The second PCR ran as a qPCR until a predetermined fluorescence threshold was reached.

Fixed numbers of PBMC received varying amounts of KT2 cells. Germline V lookup: CDR1 MNHEY, CDR2 SVGAGI. Trimming removed 6 bases from V and 2 bases from J, with 11 bases in between. This CDR3 contains 15 residues. This clonotype was observed many times. An oligo carrying a UMI was ligated to the cDNA 3' end. First-round PCR used three to five cycles and beta primers RC1.1 and RC1.2 covering TRBC1 and TRBC2. MiXCR, run by TCRdb on the UMI-ligation and nested PCR reads, gives a single entry per CDR3 protein. The repertoire holds 39,000 or so distinct CDR3 sequences, with approximately 17% as singletons.

This receptor was identified in a human donor. The chain is built from TRBV6-5 and TRBJ2-6; weak D call: TRBD1 (5 bases). The specimen sequenced was PBMCs spiked with cells of the T cell clone KT2. The CDR3 DNA reads TGTGCCAGCAGAAGAACAGGAACTGGGGCCAACGTCCTGACTTTC. Its protein product is CASRRTGTGANVLTF.